The clone carrying this T cell receptor (beta chain) was picked up one time. Its antigen remains unknown. Measured with immunoSEQ multiplex PCR; TCRdb has only the in-frame clones, and not every one. Of a few hundred thousand clones detected, over 75% appear once; the ten largest clones hold more than 2.5%. This entry belongs to a study of Ad26.COV2.S vaccination and SARS-CoV-2 variants. Overall study: Within the COV1001 Ad26.COV2.S trial arm, the donor was enrolled. Administration of Ad26.COV2.S was intramuscular, either once or twice 56 days apart. Whole-study results and caveats: Total T cell responses may have been underestimated by the TCR breadth and depth analyses.

Treatment of the sample: 19 received Ad26.COV2.S at low or high dose, single or two shots; several received placebo; per-sample allocation not given. The samples were gathered on day 63 after the first injection of vaccine or placebo. An adult aged 18-55 years in Boston served as the donor. V was clipped by 1 base and J by 2 bases, with 12 bases between them. The CDR3 has 15 amino acids. Germline V gene data show CDR1 as SGHAT and CDR2 as FQNNGV. The material was peripheral blood, obtained in a trial of Ad26.COV2.S vaccine versus placebo. The sequence was collected from a person aged 18-65 years who received the Ad26.COV2.S COVID-19 vaccine or a placebo. The chain has TRBV11-2 and TRBJ2-7; TRBD2 is a possible D gene (5 bases). The CDR3 bases are TGTGCCAGCAGCTTAGTACGAGGGTGGACCTACGAGCAGTACTTC. Its translation: CASSLVRGWTYEQYF. The whole variable domain, filled in from reference TRBV11-2 and TRBJ2-7, reads EAGVAQSPRYKIIEKRQSVAFWCNPISGHATLYWYQQILGQGPKLLIQFQNNGVVDDSQLPKDRFSAERLKGVDSTLKIQPAKLEDSAVYLCASSLVRGWTYEQYFGPGTRLTVT.